These 6 T cell receptor beta chains were sequenced from one sample in a study of control samples from healthy donors and cancer patients. Assay: immunoSEQ multiplex PCR; the TCRdb copy retains only in-frame clones and omits some. The sample yields 90,000 to 150,000 clones, around nine tenths seen once. The specimen was blood. These TCRs come from a man younger than 45 in good health.

V and J are TRBV7-3 and TRBJ1-5; tentative D call: TRBD1 (6 bases). In germline, CDR1 is SGHTA, CDR2 FQGTGA. The CDR3 loop spans 15 amino acids. V lost 6 bases, J lost 6 bases, and 18 bases lay in between. Written as DNA, the CDR3 is TGTGCCAGCAGACGTTTAGGTCACAGGGCTCAGCCCCAGCATTTT. This gives the protein CASRRLGHRAQPQHF.

The chain has TRBV27 and TRBJ1-1; D gene ambiguous. V dropped 3 bases and J dropped 5 bases, with 10 bases sitting between them. CDR3 length equals 13 residues. Germline CDR1 MNHEY, CDR2 SMNVEV (reference sequence). The DNA of the CDR3 is TGTGCCAGCAGTTTCCGACGGGCAACTGAAGCTTTCTTT. Translating it yields CASSFRRATEAFF.

The table lists this clone with a few counts. Other DNA sequences of this sample code for an identical CDR3. The J gene is TRBJ2-5, the V gene TRBV7-3, with 12 bases matching TRBD2. The CDR3 has 15 residues. V lost 6 bases, J lost 4 bases, and 6 bases stayed unmatched. The V gene's germline CDR1 is SGHTA and CDR2 FQGTGA. CDR3 region: CASSSSGGAGETQYF. The CDR3 region has the DNA TGTGCCAGCAGTTCTAGCGGGGGGGCAGGAGAGACCCAGTACTTC.

CDR3 region: CATSKGGRVNTEAFF. CDR3 DNA: TGTGCCACCAGTAAGGGGGGCAGAGTGAACACTGAAGCTTTCTTT. The chain uses TRBV24-1 and TRBJ1-1, with D possibly being TRBD1 (6 bases). The CDR3 sequence is 15 residues long. The ends were cut back, 6 bases at V and 0 bases at J, with 13 bases in the middle. Looked up from germline, CDR1 is KGHDR and CDR2 is SFDVKD.

The CDR3 nucleotides read TGTGCCAGCAGCGTCCCAGAGTGGCGGGGTGAAGCTTTCTTT. This gives the protein CASSVPEWRGEAFF. The chain uses TRBV9 and TRBJ1-1; D gene uncertain. This CDR3 has 14 amino acids. CDR1 is SGDLS and CDR2 is YYNGEE in the germline V gene. Trimming stripped 2 bases from V and 7 bases from J, with 15 bases between.

The chain employs TRBV12-5 and TRBJ2-1; no clear D. The V and J ends lost 3 bases and 7 bases respectively, with 10 bases between them. Looked up from germline, CDR1 is LGHNT and CDR2 is FRNRAP. The CDR3 has 13 residues. The DNA for the CDR3 is TGTGCTAGTGGTTTCGGGCAGATTAATGAGCAGTTCTTC. It is translated as CASGFGQINEQFF.